This T cell receptor (beta chain) stems from a study of T cells in Graves' hyperthyroidism and ophthalmopathy. Regarding the study as a whole: From stable hyperthyroidism, ophthalmopathy was set apart by a 13 V-J model.

Regions amplified from RNA transcripts were the TCR beta CDR3 regions. Researchers ran a first-round RT-PCR on the TCR CDR3 using the HTBI primer set. TCRdb used MiXCR to reprocess the multiplex PCR reads, holding one entry per CDR3 protein. The sample consists of 400,000 or so distinct CDR3 sequences, around 15% of them appearing once. This clonotype appeared many times. Its antigen is unknown. V lost 0 bases and J lost 1, with 11 bases in between. The germline V gene encodes CDR1 DFQATT and CDR2 SNEGSKA (reference sequence). The CDR3 sequence is 15 residues long. The cohort's ophthalmopathy patients, a group with duration under 3 months, had a Clinical Activity Score of at least 3 and a NOSPECS grade of at least 4. PBMCs were sourced from roughly 10 ml fresh peripheral blood.

The TCR sequence derives from an older woman with Graves' ophthalmopathy. V is TRBV20-1 and J is TRBJ2-3, with TRBD2 as a possible D gene (5 bases). Sample: blood. DNA of the CDR3: TGCAGTGCTAGAGATAGCGCGGAGGGCACAGATACGCAGTATTTT. Amino acids: CSARDSAEGTDTQYF.